The rows below give T cell receptor beta chains drawn from one sample of a study of metastatic and nonmetastatic thyroid tumors. TCRdb re-clonotyped the PCR reads through MiXCR. This sample has around 24,000 clones, with around a fifth found just once. The sequencing input was blood. The receptors were sampled from a male donor with papillary thyroid cancer or a benign thyroid nodule (not recorded which). Some clones in this sample may be carry-over from other donors' samples. CDR3s include the opening cysteine and the closing phenylalanine or tryptophan. D genes are given only for firm matches. Clone size is given for some rows only: seen once, a few or many times, or a class if the clone is expanded.

J gene | clone size | D gene | V gene | CDR3 protein | CDR3 DNA
TRBJ2-1 | many | . | TRBV7-8 | CASSLRGLAYNEQFF | TGTGCCAGCAGCTTACGAGGGCTAGCGTACAATGAGCAGTTCTTC
TRBJ1-1 | . | . | TRBV20-1 | CSARDRDVNTEAFF | TGCAGTGCTAGAGATAGGGACGTGAACACTGAAGCTTTCTTT
TRBJ1-2 | many | . | TRBV6-1 | CASSEIIGGQYGYTF | TGTGCCAGCAGTGAAATCATAGGGGGGCAATATGGCTACACCTTC
TRBJ1-1 | medium-sized | TRBD1 | TRBV7-9 | CASSLGSTGEAFF | TGTGCCAGCAGCTTAGGGTCGACAGGGGAAGCTTTCTTT
TRBJ1-1 | medium-sized | TRBD1 | TRBV5-1 | CASSSDRGTEAFF | TGCGCCAGCAGCTCGGACAGGGGGACTGAAGCTTTCTTT
TRBJ2-5 | many | TRBD2 | TRBV28 | CASSSRTSGSRQTQYF | TGTGCCAGCAGTTCCCGGACTAGCGGGAGTCGTCAGACCCAGTACTTC
TRBJ1-1 | . | TRBD1 | TRBV29-1 | CSVEDRQGSTEAFF | TGCAGCGTTGAAGATCGACAGGGAAGCACTGAAGCTTTCTTT
TRBJ2-1 | . | TRBD2 | TRBV11-2 | CASSFGGRAVDEQFF | TGTGCCAGCAGCTTTGGCGGGAGGGCCGTCGATGAGCAGTTCTTC
TRBJ2-7 | many | . | TRBV5-6 | CASSFDSGQYF | TGTGCCAGCAGCTTCGATTCAGGGCAGTACTTC
TRBJ2-7 | few | TRBD2 | TRBV19 | CATAGSGRAREQYF | TGTGCCACCGCGGGTAGCGGGAGAGCTCGGGAGCAGTACTTC
TRBJ2-7 | once | TRBD2 | TRBV5-1 | CASSVTSGSSHYEQYF | TGCGCCAGCAGCGTTACTAGCGGGAGCTCGCACTACGAGCAGTACTTC
TRBJ1-2 | few | . | TRBV28 | CASSLCYVYTF | TGTGCCAGCAGTTTATGCTATGTCTACACCTTC
TRBJ2-7 | many | TRBD2 | TRBV5-4 | CASRMGGVSSYEQYF | TGTGCCAGCAGGATGGGAGGGGTAAGCTCCTACGAGCAGTACTTC
TRBJ2-7 | many | TRBD2 | TRBV4-3 | CASSQVRRDSGSWTYEQYF | TGCGCCAGCAGCCAAGTCCGGCGGGATAGCGGGAGTTGGACCTACGAGCAGTACTTC
TRBJ2-1 | many | . | TRBV14 | CASSPLRDEQFF | TGTGCCAGCAGCCCCCTCAGAGATGAGCAGTTCTTC
TRBJ2-7 | many | TRBD2 | TRBV5-1 | CASSFSGSSYEQYF | TGCGCCAGCAGCTTTAGCGGGAGCTCCTACGAGCAGTACTTC
TRBJ1-1 | few | . | TRBV12-3/TRBV12-4 | CASSRQGTNTEAFF | TGTGCCAGCAGCCGACAAGGGACGAACACTGAAGCTTTCTTT
TRBJ2-7 | many | . | TRBV28 | CASSFRDYEQYF | TGTGCCAGCAGCTTTAGGGATTACGAGCAGTACTTC
TRBJ2-5 | many | . | TRBV6-1 | CASSSGADLKETQYF | TGTGCCAGCAGTTCGGGAGCGGACCTTAAGGAGACCCAGTACTTC
TRBJ2-3 | . | . | TRBV20-1 | CSARDGGDGRDTQYF | TGCAGTGCTAGAGATGGAGGCGATGGACGAGATACGCAGTATTTT
TRBJ1-2 | once | TRBD1 | TRBV4-2 | CAGSQDSGQATSYGYTF | TGTGCCGGCAGCCAAGATTCAGGACAGGCCACCTCCTATGGCTACACCTTC
TRBJ2-7 | medium-sized | . | TRBV6-1 | CASSRARGAYEQYF | TGTGCCAGCAGTCGGGCCAGGGGGGCCTACGAGCAGTACTTC
TRBJ2-3 | many | . | TRBV2 | CASLPGARSDTQYF | TGTGCCAGCCTTCCAGGGGCGCGTTCAGATACGCAGTATTTT
TRBJ2-7 | medium-sized | TRBD2 | TRBV6-1 | CASRSGRATYEQYF | TGTGCCAGCAGGAGCGGGAGGGCTACCTACGAGCAGTACTTC
TRBJ1-2 | . | . | TRBV18 | CASSPPGAGNYGYTF | TGTGCCAGCTCACCACCGGGTGCAGGAAACTATGGCTACACCTTC
TRBJ2-2 | many | . | TRBV2 | CASSESGRWGTGELFF | TGTGCCAGCAGTGAATCTGGCAGGTGGGGCACCGGGGAGCTGTTTTTT
TRBJ2-5 | many | . | TRBV11-3 | CASSLVGQETQYF | TGTGCCAGCAGCTTAGTGGGGCAAGAGACCCAGTACTTC
TRBJ2-3 | many | . | TRBV5-1 | CASSLDPAATDTQYF | TGCGCCAGCAGCTTGGACCCAGCAGCGACAGATACGCAGTATTTT
TRBJ2-7 | . | TRBD2 | TRBV20-1 | CVARGFSGRDAYEQYF | TGCGTTGCTAGGGGTTTTAGCGGGAGGGACGCCTACGAGCAGTACTTC
TRBJ1-6 | medium-sized | . | TRBV28 | CASRGTQGTDNSPLHF | TGTGCCAGCAGAGGGACACAGGGTACGGATAATTCACCCCTCCACTTT
TRBJ2-1 | . | TRBD2 | TRBV20-1 | CSARGFLAGVGEQFF | TGCAGTGCTAGAGGATTTTTAGCGGGAGTGGGTGAGCAGTTCTTC
TRBJ2-5 | many | TRBD1 | TRBV19 | CASSSTGVSSWAQYF | TGTGCCAGTAGTTCAACAGGGGTTAGTAGCTGGGCCCAGTACTTC
TRBJ2-5 | many | . | TRBV19 | CASSIRGAQETQYF | TGTGCCAGTAGTATCCGCGGGGCCCAAGAGACCCAGTACTTC
TRBJ2-7 | . | . | TRBV28 | CASSLETTFYEQYF | TGTGCCAGCAGTTTAGAGACGACCTTCTACGAGCAGTACTTC
TRBJ2-1 | many | . | TRBV16 | CASSQSREEDEQFF | TGTGCCAGCAGCCAGTCCAGGGAGGAGGATGAGCAGTTCTTC
TRBJ2-6 | . | . | TRBV20-1 | CSARDILSSGANVLTF | TGCAGTGCCCGGGACATACTAAGCTCTGGGGCCAACGTCCTGACTTTC
TRBJ2-6 | . | . | TRBV28 | CASRWTSGANFLTF | TGTGCCAGCCGCTGGACTTCTGGTGCCAACTTCCTGACTTTC
TRBJ2-1 | . | TRBD1 | TRBV4-2 | CVSSQDPGTGSTEQFF | TGTGTCAGCAGCCAAGATCCGGGGACAGGGAGCACTGAGCAGTTCTTC
TRBJ2-3 | . | TRBD2 | TRBV20-1 | CSAPLTSGREGTQYF | TGCAGTGCTCCATTAACTAGCGGGAGGGAGGGTACGCAGTATTTT
TRBJ1-2 | many | . | TRBV19 | CASSSDPPPGIYGYTF | TGTGCCAGTAGTAGTGACCCCCCGCCAGGGATTTATGGCTACACCTTC
TRBJ1-3 | many | . | TRBV10-1 | CASTGTLGNTIYF | TGCGCCAGCACGGGGACATTAGGAAACACCATATATTTT
TRBJ1-4 | few | . | TRBV6-1 | CASSWPENEKMFF | TGTGCCAGCAGCTGGCCAGAGAATGAAAAAATGTTTTTT
TRBJ1-5 | few | . | TRBV19 | CASSIKFRQPQHF | TGTGCCAGTAGTATAAAATTTAGGCAGCCCCAGCATTTT
TRBJ2-2 | many | . | TRBV27 | CASSPNHPKYTGELFF | TGTGCCAGCAGCCCTAACCACCCGAAATACACCGGGGAGCTGTTTTTT
TRBJ2-1 | many | . | TRBV28 | CASTTSSSYNEQFF | TGTGCCAGCACAACCTCGAGCAGCTACAATGAGCAGTTCTTC
TRBJ2-7 | . | . | TRBV30 | CAWSVRAAKSSYEQYF | TGTGCCTGGAGTGTACGGGCGGCAAAGAGCTCCTACGAGCAGTACTTC
TRBJ1-6 | few | . | TRBV20-1 | CSAPPIGLSSYNSPLHF | TGCAGTGCTCCCCCCATAGGGCTCAGCTCCTATAATTCACCCCTCCACTTT
TRBJ1-1 | . | TRBD1 | TRBV3-1 | CASSSRDRYTGSFF | TGTGCCAGCAGCTCCCGGGACAGGTACACTGGTTCTTTCTTT
TRBJ2-7 | few | . | TRBV6-2/TRBV6-3 | CASSYREWSDEQYF | TGTGCCAGCAGTTACCGGGAATGGAGTGACGAGCAGTACTTC
TRBJ1-5 | . | . | TRBV28 | CASSQGTGNQPHHF | TGTGCCAGCAGCCAAGGGACGGGCAATCAGCCCCATCATTTT